This T cell receptor beta chain comes out of a study of cytomegalovirus exposure and HLA in healthy donors. General study findings and limits: Within the data, a cluster of highly shared sequence variants was likely a sequencing artifact.

These donors counted as nominally healthy when sampled, but unrecorded immune exposures were likely. This clone was seen only a few times. No antigen is known for it. PCR used 60 Vbeta primers and 13 Jbeta primers. TCRdb keeps only in-frame clones here, not all; method: immunoSEQ multiplex PCR. Among roughly 120,000 clones listed, 80% were seen once. The V gene end was trimmed by 3 bases and the J gene end by 2 bases; junction bases not matched to a gene: 10. Per germline, CDR1 ENHRY and CDR2 SYGVKD. The CDR3 is made up of 17 amino acids. The specimen was PBMCs. The sequence was collected from a man between 25 and 39 years old in good health and CMV-seronegative. The chain combines TRBV10-3 with TRBJ2-3; 8 bases are a match to TRBD2. The CDR3 DNA sequence: TGTGCCATCAGTGATTTTTACGGGAGGGACTACACAGATACGCAGTATTTT. This sequence encodes CAISDFYGRDYTDTQYF.